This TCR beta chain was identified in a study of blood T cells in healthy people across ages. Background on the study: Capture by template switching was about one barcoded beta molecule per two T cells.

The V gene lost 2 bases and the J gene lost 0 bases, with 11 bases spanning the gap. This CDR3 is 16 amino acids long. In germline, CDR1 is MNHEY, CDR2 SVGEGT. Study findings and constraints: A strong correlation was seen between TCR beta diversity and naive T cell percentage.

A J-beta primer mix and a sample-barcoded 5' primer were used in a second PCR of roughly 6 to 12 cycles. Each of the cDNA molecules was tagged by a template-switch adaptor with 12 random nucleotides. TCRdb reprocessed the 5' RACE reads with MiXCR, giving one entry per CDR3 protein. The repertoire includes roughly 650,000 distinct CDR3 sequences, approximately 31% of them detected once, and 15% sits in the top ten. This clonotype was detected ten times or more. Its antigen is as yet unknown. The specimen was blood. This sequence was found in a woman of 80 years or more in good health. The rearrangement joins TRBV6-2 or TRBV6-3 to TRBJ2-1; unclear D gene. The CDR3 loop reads CASSYVAANSYNEQFF. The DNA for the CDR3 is TGTGCCAGCAGTTACGTGGCAGCAAACTCCTACAATGAGCAGTTCTTC.